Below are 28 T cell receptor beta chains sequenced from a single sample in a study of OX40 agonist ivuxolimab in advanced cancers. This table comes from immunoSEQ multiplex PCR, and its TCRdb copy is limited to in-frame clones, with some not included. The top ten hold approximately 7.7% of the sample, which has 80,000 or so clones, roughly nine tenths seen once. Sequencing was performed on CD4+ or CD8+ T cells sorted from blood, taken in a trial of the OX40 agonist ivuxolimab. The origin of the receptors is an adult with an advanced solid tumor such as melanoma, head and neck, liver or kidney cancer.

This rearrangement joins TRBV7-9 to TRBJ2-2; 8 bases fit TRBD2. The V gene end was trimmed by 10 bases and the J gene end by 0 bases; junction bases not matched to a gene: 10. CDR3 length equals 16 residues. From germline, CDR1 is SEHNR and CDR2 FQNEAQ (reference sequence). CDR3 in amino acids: CAITSGARTNTGELFF. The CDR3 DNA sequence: TGTGCCATTACTAGCGGAGCCCGGACGAACACCGGGGAGCTGTTTTTT.

The CDR3, as DNA: TGCGCCAGCAGCTTATGGGCGGGACTAGGTGAGACCCAGTACTTC. It encodes CASSLWAGLGETQYF. The chain carries TRBV5-1 and TRBJ2-5; TRBD2 aligns across 8 bases. Germline trimming cut 2 bases from V and 5 bases from J; bases unmatched to any gene: 8. The CDR3 is 15 residues long. Germline-derived CDR1 and CDR2 are SGHRS and YFSETQ.

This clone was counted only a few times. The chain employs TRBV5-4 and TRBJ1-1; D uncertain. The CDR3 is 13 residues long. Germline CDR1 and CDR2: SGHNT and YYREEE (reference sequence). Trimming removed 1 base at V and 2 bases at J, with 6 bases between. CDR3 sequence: CASSLFPNTEAFF. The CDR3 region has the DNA TGTGCCAGCAGCTTGTTTCCTAACACTGAAGCTTTCTTT.

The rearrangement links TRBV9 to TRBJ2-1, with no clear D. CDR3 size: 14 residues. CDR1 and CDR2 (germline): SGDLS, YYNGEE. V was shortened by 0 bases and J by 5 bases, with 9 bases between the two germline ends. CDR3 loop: CASSVVQTNNEQFF. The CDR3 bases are TGTGCCAGCAGCGTAGTACAGACCAACAATGAGCAGTTCTTC.

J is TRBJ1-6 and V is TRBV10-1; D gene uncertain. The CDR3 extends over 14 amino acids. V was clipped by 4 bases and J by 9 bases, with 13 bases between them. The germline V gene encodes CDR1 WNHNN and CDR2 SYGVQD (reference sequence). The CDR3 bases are TGCGCCAGCAGTGTCACCATTAGCGGTTCACCCCTCCACTTT. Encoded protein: CASSVTISGSPLHF.

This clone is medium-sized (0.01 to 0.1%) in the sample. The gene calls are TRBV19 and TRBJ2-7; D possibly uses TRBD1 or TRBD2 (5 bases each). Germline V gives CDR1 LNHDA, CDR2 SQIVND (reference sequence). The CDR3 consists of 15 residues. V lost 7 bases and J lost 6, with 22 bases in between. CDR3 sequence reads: CASKPVAWDPSEQYF. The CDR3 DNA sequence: TGTGCCAGTAAACCCGTGGCTTGGGACCCCTCCGAGCAGTACTTC.

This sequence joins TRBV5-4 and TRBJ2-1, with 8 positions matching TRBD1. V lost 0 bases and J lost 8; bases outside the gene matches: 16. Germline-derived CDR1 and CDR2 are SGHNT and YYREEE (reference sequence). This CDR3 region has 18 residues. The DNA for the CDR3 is TGTGCCAGCAGCTTGGAGCTAAACAGGGGGGTTGGGGACGATGAGCAGTTCTTC. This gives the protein CASSLELNRGVGDDEQFF.

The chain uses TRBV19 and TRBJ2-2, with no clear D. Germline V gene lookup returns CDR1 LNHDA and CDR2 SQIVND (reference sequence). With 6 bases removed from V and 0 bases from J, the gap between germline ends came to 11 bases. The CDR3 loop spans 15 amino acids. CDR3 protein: CASRVPPPNTGELFF. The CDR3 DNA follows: TGTGCCAGTAGGGTCCCTCCACCGAACACCGGGGAGCTGTTTTTT.

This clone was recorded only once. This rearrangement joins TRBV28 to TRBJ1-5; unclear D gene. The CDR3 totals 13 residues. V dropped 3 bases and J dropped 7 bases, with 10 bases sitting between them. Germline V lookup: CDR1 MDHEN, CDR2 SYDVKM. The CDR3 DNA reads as TGTGCCAGCAGTTTCTTAAGGTCGCAGCCCCAGCATTTT. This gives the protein CASSFLRSQPQHF.

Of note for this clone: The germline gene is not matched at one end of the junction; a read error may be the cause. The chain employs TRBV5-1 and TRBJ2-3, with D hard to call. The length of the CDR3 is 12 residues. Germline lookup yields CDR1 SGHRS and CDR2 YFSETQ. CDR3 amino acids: CASSLRQDTQYF. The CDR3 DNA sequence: TGCGCCAGCAGCCTCCGCCAAGATACCCAGTATTTT.

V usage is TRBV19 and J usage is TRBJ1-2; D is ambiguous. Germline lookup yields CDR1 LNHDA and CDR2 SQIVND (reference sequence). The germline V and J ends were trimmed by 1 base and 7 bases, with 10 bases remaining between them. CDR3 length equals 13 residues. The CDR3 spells CASSIGSGFGYTF. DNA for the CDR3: TGTGCCAGTAGTATAGGTTCCGGGTTTGGCTACACCTTC.

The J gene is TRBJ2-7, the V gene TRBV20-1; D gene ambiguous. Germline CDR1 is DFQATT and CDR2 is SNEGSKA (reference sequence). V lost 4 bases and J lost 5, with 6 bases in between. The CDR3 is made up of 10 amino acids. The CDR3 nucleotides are TGCAGTGCTACTTCCCACGAGCAGTACTTC. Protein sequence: CSATSHEQYF.

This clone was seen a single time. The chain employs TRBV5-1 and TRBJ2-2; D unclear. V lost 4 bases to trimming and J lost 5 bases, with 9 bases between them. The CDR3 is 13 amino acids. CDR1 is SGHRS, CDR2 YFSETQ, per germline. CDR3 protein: CASSETVTGELFF. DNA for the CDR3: TGCGCCAGCAGCGAGACGGTAACCGGGGAGCTGTTTTTT.

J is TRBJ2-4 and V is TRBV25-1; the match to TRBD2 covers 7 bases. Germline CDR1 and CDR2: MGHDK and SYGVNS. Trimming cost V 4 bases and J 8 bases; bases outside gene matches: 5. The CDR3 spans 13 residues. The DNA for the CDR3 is TGTGCCAGCAGTGTCGGACTAGGAGACATTCAGTACTTC. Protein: CASSVGLGDIQYF.

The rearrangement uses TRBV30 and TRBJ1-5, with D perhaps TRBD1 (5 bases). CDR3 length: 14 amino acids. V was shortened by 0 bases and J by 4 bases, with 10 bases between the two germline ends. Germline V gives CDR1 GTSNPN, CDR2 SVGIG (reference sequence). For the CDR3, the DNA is TGTGCCTGGAGTGTAGCGGGGGGAAATCAGCCCCAGCATTTT. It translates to CAWSVAGGNQPQHF.

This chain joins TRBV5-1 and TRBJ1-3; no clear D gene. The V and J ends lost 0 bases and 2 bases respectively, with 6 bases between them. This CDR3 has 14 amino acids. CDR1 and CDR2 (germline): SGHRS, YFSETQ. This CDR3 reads CASSLGPTGNTIYF. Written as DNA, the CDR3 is TGCGCCAGCAGCTTGGGGCCAACTGGAAACACCATATATTTT.

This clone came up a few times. The CDR3 coding sequence is TGTGCCAGCAGCCAAGATCGTGGAGAGACCCAGTACTTC. It specifies CASSQDRGETQYF. The J gene is TRBJ2-5, the V gene TRBV4-2; D call uncertain. This CDR3 spans 13 amino acids. Trimming took 0 bases from V and 4 from J, leaving 6 bases between them. Germline CDR1 is LGHNA and CDR2 is YNFKEQ.

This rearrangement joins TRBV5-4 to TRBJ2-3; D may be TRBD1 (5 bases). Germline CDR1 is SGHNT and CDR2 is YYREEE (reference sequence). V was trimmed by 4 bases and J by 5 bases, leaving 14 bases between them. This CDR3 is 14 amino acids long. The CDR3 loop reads CASSQREGVDTQYF. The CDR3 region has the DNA TGTGCCAGCAGCCAGAGAGAAGGGGTAGATACGCAGTATTTT.

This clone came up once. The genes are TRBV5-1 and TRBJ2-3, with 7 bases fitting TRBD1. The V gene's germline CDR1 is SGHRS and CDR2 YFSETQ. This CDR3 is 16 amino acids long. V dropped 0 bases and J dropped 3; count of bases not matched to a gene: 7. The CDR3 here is CASSLGADRATDTQYF. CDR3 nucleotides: TGCGCCAGCAGCTTGGGGGCCGACAGGGCTACAGATACGCAGTATTTT.

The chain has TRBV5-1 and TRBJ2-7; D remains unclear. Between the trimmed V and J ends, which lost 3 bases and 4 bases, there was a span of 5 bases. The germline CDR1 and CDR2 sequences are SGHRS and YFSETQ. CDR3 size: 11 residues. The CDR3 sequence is CASSSEYEQYF. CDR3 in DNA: TGCGCCAGCAGCTCTGAATACGAGCAGTACTTC.

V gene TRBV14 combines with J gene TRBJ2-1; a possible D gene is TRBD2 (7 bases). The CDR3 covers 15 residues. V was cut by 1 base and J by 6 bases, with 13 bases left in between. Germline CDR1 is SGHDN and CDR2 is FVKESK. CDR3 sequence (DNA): TGTGCCAGCAGCCAAGTTCGGGGGGCGGTCAATGAGCAGTTCTTC. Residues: CASSQVRGAVNEQFF.

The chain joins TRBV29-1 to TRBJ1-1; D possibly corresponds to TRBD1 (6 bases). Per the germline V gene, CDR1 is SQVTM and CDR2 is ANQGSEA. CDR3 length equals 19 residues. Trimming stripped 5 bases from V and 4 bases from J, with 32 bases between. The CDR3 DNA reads TGCAGCGTTCTGGGGGCGCGGGGCACTAGAGGACGACTTACCACTGAAGCTTTCTTT. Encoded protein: CSVLGARGTRGRLTTEAFF. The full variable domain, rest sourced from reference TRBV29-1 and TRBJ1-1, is SAVISQKPSRDICQRGTSLTIQCQVDSQVTMMFWYRQQPGQSLTLIATANQGSEATYESGFVIDKFPISRPNLTFSTLTVSNMSPEDSSIYLCSVLGARGTRGRLTTEAFFGQGTRLTVV.

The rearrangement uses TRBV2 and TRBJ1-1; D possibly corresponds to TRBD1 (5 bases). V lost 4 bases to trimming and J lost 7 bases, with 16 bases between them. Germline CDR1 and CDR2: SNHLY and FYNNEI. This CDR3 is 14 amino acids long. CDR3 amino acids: CASSAQPGRGEAFF. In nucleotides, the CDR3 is TGTGCCAGCAGTGCCCAACCAGGGAGAGGTGAAGCTTTCTTT.

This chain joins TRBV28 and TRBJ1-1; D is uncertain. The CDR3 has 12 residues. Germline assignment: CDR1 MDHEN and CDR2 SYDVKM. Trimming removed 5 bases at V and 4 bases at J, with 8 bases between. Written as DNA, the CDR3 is TGTGCCAGCAGTCCCTCGATCACTGAAGCTTTCTTT. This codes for CASSPSITEAFF.

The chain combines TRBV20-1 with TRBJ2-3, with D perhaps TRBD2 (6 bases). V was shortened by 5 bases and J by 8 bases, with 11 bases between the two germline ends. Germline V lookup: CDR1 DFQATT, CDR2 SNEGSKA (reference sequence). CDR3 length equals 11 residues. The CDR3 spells CSALSAGTQYF. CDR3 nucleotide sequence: TGCAGTGCTTTGTCAGCGGGTACGCAGTATTTT.

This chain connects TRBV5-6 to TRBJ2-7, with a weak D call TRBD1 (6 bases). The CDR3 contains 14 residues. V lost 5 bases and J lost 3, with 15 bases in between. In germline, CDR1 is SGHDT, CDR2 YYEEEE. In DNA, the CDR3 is TGTGCCAGCAGACGGCCGGGACAACTCTACGAGCAGTACTTC. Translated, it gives CASRRPGQLYEQYF.

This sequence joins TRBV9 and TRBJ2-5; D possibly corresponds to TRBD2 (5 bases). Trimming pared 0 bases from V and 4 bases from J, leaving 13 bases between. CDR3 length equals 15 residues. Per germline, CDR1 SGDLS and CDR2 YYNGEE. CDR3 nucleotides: TGTGCCAGCAGCGTAGATCCGGGGAAGGGAGAGACCCAGTACTTC. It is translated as CASSVDPGKGETQYF.

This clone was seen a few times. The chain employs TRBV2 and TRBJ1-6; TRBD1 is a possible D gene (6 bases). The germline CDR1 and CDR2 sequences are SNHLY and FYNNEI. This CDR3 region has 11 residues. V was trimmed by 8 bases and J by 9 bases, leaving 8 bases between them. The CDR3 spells CASSRGSPLHF. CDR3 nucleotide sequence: TGTGCCAGCTCCAGGGGTTCACCCCTCCACTTT.